These T cell receptor beta chains were read from a single sample in a study of cytomegalovirus exposure and HLA in healthy donors. Data came from immunoSEQ multiplex PCR; TCRdb stores just in-frame clones and leaves some out. The sample holds over 200,000 clones, just under 85% seen once. The specimen was PBMCs. The receptor set was obtained from a middle-aged woman in good health and CMV-seronegative. The CDR3 runs from the conserved cysteine through the conserved F or W. Each record gives: J gene, V gene, D gene, clone size, CDR3 DNA, CDR3 protein. D genes are given only for firm matches. Where a row states a size, it is once, few, many or the class of an expanded clone; other rows omit it.

TRBJ2-2 | TRBV19 | - | few | TGTGCCATATCCGGGACACACACCGGGGAGCTGTTTTTT | CAISGTHTGELFF
TRBJ1-2 | TRBV5-1 | - | few | TGCGCCAGCAGCTTGGCCGGGAATGCCTATGGCTACACCTTC | CASSLAGNAYGYTF
TRBJ2-1 | TRBV19 | TRBD1 | - | TGTGCCAGTACCCCCCCTAGGCAGGGGGCTAACAATGAGCAGTTCTTC | CASTPPRQGANNEQFF
TRBJ1-5 | TRBV18 | - | - | TGTGCCAGCTCAGCGAGCGGGGCTCAGCCCCAGCATTTT | CASSASGAQPQHF
TRBJ2-7 | TRBV15 | - | - | TGTGCCACCAGCAGAGTAGGAGGGAAGCGGTACGAGCAGTACTTC | CATSRVGGKRYEQYF
TRBJ1-5 | TRBV2 | - | - | TGTGCCAGCACCAGGCTAGGGCGGGGAGGACAGCCCCAGCATTTT | CASTRLGRGGQPQHF
TRBJ2-4 | TRBV6-5 | - | - | TGTGCCAGCAGTTCGCGGACGGGGAGCGCCATTCAGTACTTC | CASSSRTGSAIQYF
TRBJ2-1 | TRBV9 | TRBD2 | - | TGTGCCAGCAGCGTAGCCAGCGGGGGATTCGGCGAGCAGTTCTTC | CASSVASGGFGEQFF
TRBJ1-2 | TRBV6-5 | TRBD1 | - | TGTGCCAGCAGTTACGAGGGGGCGGACACCTTC | CASSYEGADTF
TRBJ2-7 | TRBV7-6 | - | - | TGTGCCAGCAGCTTGGAAACAGGGAGTTGGAACGAGCAGTACTTC | CASSLETGSWNEQYF
TRBJ2-7 | TRBV9 | - | once | TGTGCCAGCAGCGCCGACGGAGGGAGCTCCTACGAGCAGTACTTC | CASSADGGSSYEQYF
TRBJ2-7 | TRBV28 | - | - | TGTGCCAGCAGTGCGGGGTATCCCTACGAGCAGTACTTC | CASSAGYPYEQYF
TRBJ1-1 | TRBV9 | - | - | TGTGCCAGCAGCGTTACAGGTTCGGTGACTGAAGCTTTCTTT | CASSVTGSVTEAFF
TRBJ2-2 | TRBV2 | - | once | TGTGCCAGCCGGTTCGACACCGGGGAGCTGTTTTTT | CASRFDTGELFF
TRBJ2-3 | TRBV5-1 | TRBD1 | - | TGCGCCAGCAGCTTGCGGACAGGGACGGGCACAGATACGCAGTATTTT | CASSLRTGTGTDTQYF
TRBJ1-4 | TRBV6-5 | TRBD1 | - | TGTGCCAGCAGTTACCTAGGACAGGAAGGAGAAAAACTGTTTTTT | CASSYLGQEGEKLFF
TRBJ2-7 | TRBV5-4 | TRBD2 | - | TGTGCCATTGGGGGTAGCGGGGAGTCCTACGAGCAGTACTTC | CAIGGSGESYEQYF
TRBJ2-1 | TRBV9 | - | - | TGTGCCAGCAGCGTGGGAGTTAACAATGAGCAGTTCTTC | CASSVGVNNEQFF
TRBJ2-7 | TRBV28 | - | - | TGTGCCAGCAGTTTCTCTGACTCGACAGCTTCAAAGCACTTC | CASSFSDSTASKHF
TRBJ2-5 | TRBV28 | - | - | TGTGCCAGCAGGAGTACCGATATAGAGACCCAGTACTTC | CASRSTDIETQYF
TRBJ1-1 | TRBV14 | - | - | TGTGCCAGCAGCGGGGACATCAACACTGAAGCTTTCTTT | CASSGDINTEAFF
TRBJ2-5 | TRBV5-1 | TRBD1 | - | TGCGCCAGCAGCTTACCACCGTCCGGACAGGGTCGATCTTCTGGGGAGACCCAGTACTTC | CASSLPPSGQGRSSGETQYF
TRBJ2-7 | TRBV5-1 | TRBD2 | few | TGCGCCAGCGCCCAATCCACGGGAGGGGCACCCTACGAGCAGTACTTC | CASAQSTGGAPYEQYF
TRBJ1-5 | TRBV5-6 | - | few | TGTGCCAGCAGCTGGAGGGCCCTCGGGCCCCAGCATTTT | CASSWRALGPQHF
TRBJ1-1 | TRBV2 | - | - | TGTGCCAGCAGTGACAGGGAGGTCCCAATTCCGACCGAAGCTTTCTTT | CASSDREVPIPTEAFF
TRBJ2-5 | TRBV9 | TRBD1 | few | TGTGCCAGCTCGTCGACAGGGATGAGGGAGACCCAGTACTTC | CASSSTGMRETQYF
TRBJ2-5 | TRBV7-6 | TRBD2 | - | TGTGCCACTGGGGCGGGAGTGCAAGAGACCCAGTACTTC | CATGAGVQETQYF
TRBJ2-1 | TRBV11-1 | - | - | TGTGCCAGCTCGAAGGGGCCCATCTCCTACAATGAGCAGTTCTTC | CASSKGPISYNEQFF
TRBJ2-2 | TRBV2 | - | - | TGTGCCAGCGGAAAAGGGGTGGTCACCGGGGAGCTGTTTTTT | CASGKGVVTGELFF
TRBJ2-2 | TRBV18 | - | once | TGTGCCAGCTCACCACCGACAGGCTACACCGGGGAGCTGTTTTTT | CASSPPTGYTGELFF
TRBJ1-4 | TRBV5-4 | - | - | TGTGCCAACAGCGCGGGGGCCGCTGAAAAACTGTTTTTT | CANSAGAAEKLFF
TRBJ1-2 | TRBV25-1 | TRBD1 | - | TGTGCCAGCAGGGACAGGGAAAGTTCTGGCTACACCTTC | CASRDRESSGYTF
TRBJ2-1 | TRBV18 | TRBD1 | - | TGTGCCAGCTCACCCGGGACAGGGTACAATGAGCAGTTCTTC | CASSPGTGYNEQFF
TRBJ2-1 | TRBV19 | - | - | TGTGCCAGTAAACACTCCCGCGGGGGCTATGAGCAGTTCTTC | CASKHSRGGYEQFF
TRBJ2-2 | TRBV5-1 | - | - | TGCGCCAGCAGGTGGACAGTTTACACCGGGGAGCTGTTTTTT | CASRWTVYTGELFF
TRBJ2-3 | TRBV27 | - | - | TGTGCCAGCAGTTCCGGGGAGTATTTT | CASSSGEYF
TRBJ2-5 | TRBV5-1 | TRBD1 | once | TGCGCCAGCAGCCCCGGGGACAGGGAAAAAGAGACCCAGTACTTC | CASSPGDREKETQYF
TRBJ1-1 | TRBV30 | TRBD1 | - | TGTGCCTGGAGTGTACGAGGCAGGGGGCTAGGTAGAAACACTGAAGCTTTCTTT | CAWSVRGRGLGRNTEAFF
TRBJ2-6 | TRBV10-3 | TRBD1 | - | TGTGCCATCAGCTCCGGGGACAGGGGGCTGGTGGGGGCCAACGTCCTGACTTTC | CAISSGDRGLVGANVLTF
TRBJ1-4 | TRBV11-2 | TRBD1 | once | TGTGCCAGCAGCTCCTACAGGGGAGACAATGAAAAACTGTTTTTT | CASSSYRGDNEKLFF
TRBJ2-1 | TRBV5-1 | - | - | TGCGCCAGCAGCCGGGCAGGAGGCTCCTACAATGAGCAGTTCTTC | CASSRAGGSYNEQFF
TRBJ1-3 | TRBV27 | - | - | TGTGCCAGCAGTTACACACCGCCCTCTGGAAACACCATATATTTT | CASSYTPPSGNTIYF
TRBJ2-4 | TRBV28 | TRBD1 | - | TGTGCCAGCAGTTCAGGGGGCGCGGGAAACATTCAGTACTTC | CASSSGGAGNIQYF
TRBJ2-1 | TRBV30 | TRBD1 | - | TGTGCCTGGAGTCTTGGACAGGTAGGGGATGAGCAGTTCTTC | CAWSLGQVGDEQFF
TRBJ2-7 | TRBV6-1 | - | - | TGTGCCAGCAGTGAACATCAACTTCCGTCTCTTTACGAGCAGTACTTC | CASSEHQLPSLYEQYF
TRBJ2-4 | TRBV29-1 | TRBD1 | - | TGCAGCGTTGAAGAACAGGGGTTTGGCATTCAGTACTTC | CSVEEQGFGIQYF
TRBJ1-2 | TRBV6-1 | - | - | TGTGCCAGCAGTGAAAACGGTTTAGCTAACTATGGCTACACCTTC | CASSENGLANYGYTF
TRBJ2-3 | TRBV12-5 | TRBD2 | - | TGTGCTAGTGGTTTGGAGGCCCCCTTAGCGGGGGGTAACACAGATACGCAGTATTTT | CASGLEAPLAGGNTDTQYF
TRBJ2-2 | TRBV7-3 | - | few | TGTGCCAGCAGTACTGACAGCAACACCGGGGAGCTGTTTTTT | CASSTDSNTGELFF
TRBJ2-3 | TRBV11-3 | TRBD2 | - | TGTGCCAGCAGCGTCACTAGCGGGGGGGCAGGGGATACGCAGTATTTT | CASSVTSGGAGDTQYF
TRBJ2-7 | TRBV15 | - | few | TGTGCCACCAGCCATGGGGGGAGCTCCTACGAGCAGTACTTC | CATSHGGSSYEQYF
TRBJ2-2 | TRBV2 | TRBD1 | once | TGTGCCAGCTTGTCCGGGACAGGCACCGGGGAGCTGTTTTTT | CASLSGTGTGELFF
TRBJ1-1 | TRBV7-9 | - | - | TGTTCCAGCAGCTTACGGTCCCGCGAAGCTTTCTTT | CSSSLRSREAFF